The 13 T cell receptor beta chains given below trace back to one sample, sequenced in a study of shared clonotypes between healthy human individuals. Naive CD8 cells comprised CD45RO-negative, CCR7-positively selected cells, excluding terminally differentiated effector memory CD45RA+ cells. Repertoires were generated with immunoSEQ multiplex PCR, while TCRdb's copy carries only in-frame clones and drops some. The table records some 1,900,000 clones, just under 95% of them present only once. Source material: naive CD8+ T cells sorted from blood. All receptors derive from a man younger than 35 in good health.

The chain is built from TRBV5-1 and TRBJ2-1; tentatively, D is TRBD1 or TRBD2 (6 bases each). The CDR3 has 13 residues. The ends were cut back, 0 bases at V and 9 bases at J, with 10 bases in the middle. CDR1 and CDR2 from the germline V gene are SGHRS and YFSETQ. The CDR3 loop reads CASSLDWGAEQFF. CDR3 coding DNA: TGCGCCAGCAGCTTGGATTGGGGGGCTGAGCAGTTCTTC. The variable domain in full, with the rest retrieved from reference TRBV5-1 and TRBJ2-1, is KAGVTQTPRYLIKTRGQQVTLSCSPISGHRSVSWYQQTPGQGLQFLFEYFSETQRNKGNFPGRFSGRQFSNSRSEMNVSTLELGDSALYLCASSLDWGAEQFFGPGTRLTVL.

About this clone itself: The same CDR3 also results from other DNA sequences found in this sample. The chain uses TRBV6-6 and TRBJ2-7; possibly TRBD2 for D (6 bases). The germline CDR1 and CDR2 sequences are MNHNY and SVGAGI (reference sequence). The CDR3 has 13 residues. V was trimmed by 0 bases and J by 5 bases, leaving 8 bases between them. CDR3 loop: CASSYSTGDEQYF. The CDR3 DNA is TGTGCCAGCAGTTACTCGACGGGAGACGAGCAGTACTTC.

This clone has a handful of counts. The chain links TRBV2 to TRBJ2-4; D is unresolved. Deletions cut 10 bases from V and 0 bases from J, with 7 bases between. This CDR3 spans 12 amino acids. CDR1 is SNHLY, CDR2 FYNNEI, per germline. DNA of the CDR3: TGTGCCACCAGGTTAGCCAAAAACATTCAGTACTTC. Its translation is CATRLAKNIQYF.

The gene calls are TRBV7-2 and TRBJ2-1; 11 positions agree with TRBD2. The CDR3 has 18 residues. The ends lost 8 bases at V and 7 bases at J; junction bases unmatched: 19. CDR1 and CDR2 from the germline V gene are SGHTA and FQGNSA. The CDR3 here is CASRFLAGGPMGTNEQFF. The DNA for the CDR3 is TGTGCCAGCCGATTCCTAGCGGGAGGCCCCATGGGTACGAATGAGCAGTTCTTC.

V usage is TRBV7-9 and J usage is TRBJ2-1; 8 bases line up with TRBD2. With 5 bases clipped from V and 8 bases from J, the junction kept 14 bases outside the gene matches. This CDR3 has 16 amino acids. Per the germline V gene, CDR1 is SEHNR and CDR2 is FQNEAQ (reference sequence). CDR3 nucleotides: TGTGCCAGCAGCCCCCCCGGACTAGCCGCCGGGGATGAGCAGTTCTTC. It translates to CASSPPGLAAGDEQFF.

The chain joins TRBV7-2 to TRBJ2-3; weak D call: TRBD2 (6 bases). The ends were cut back, 6 bases at V and 4 bases at J, with 17 bases in the middle. The length of the CDR3 is 15 residues. Germline lookup yields CDR1 SGHTA and CDR2 FQGNSA. CDR3 protein: CASRQASVSADTQYF. The CDR3, as DNA: TGTGCCAGCAGACAAGCTAGCGTTAGTGCAGATACGCAGTATTTT.

The chain uses TRBV6-1 and TRBJ1-5, with TRBD1 matching over 8 bases. J was trimmed by 2 bases and V by 4 bases; bases with no gene match: 7. Germline CDR1 and CDR2: MNHNS and SASEGT. This CDR3 spans 16 amino acids. The CDR3 loop reads CASSVVTGGGNQPQHF. CDR3 coding DNA: TGTGCCAGCAGTGTGGTTACAGGGGGAGGCAATCAGCCCCAGCATTTT.

The chain uses TRBV7-8 and TRBJ2-5; D unclear. CDR3 size: 15 residues. Germline values: CDR1 SGHVS, CDR2 FQNEAQ. The V gene lost 5 bases and the J gene lost 4 bases, with 17 bases spanning the gap. The CDR3 loop reads CASSPNYPGLETQYF. CDR3 DNA sequence: TGTGCCAGCAGCCCCAATTATCCTGGGTTAGAGACCCAGTACTTC.

V gene TRBV6-5 combines with J gene TRBJ2-5, with 12 nucleotides matching TRBD2. Looked up from germline, CDR1 is MNHEY and CDR2 is SVGAGI. J lost 5 bases, V lost 0 bases, and 4 bases had no gene match. This CDR3 region has 16 residues. The CDR3 loop reads CASSYSLAGGRETQYF. The CDR3 DNA is TGTGCCAGCAGTTACTCCCTAGCGGGAGGGAGGGAGACCCAGTACTTC.

The V and J genes are TRBV7-2 and TRBJ2-7; 9 bases are shared with TRBD2. Unmatched junction bases numbered 10, after V lost 2 bases and J lost 5 bases. Germline V gene sequence: CDR1 SGHTA, CDR2 FQGNSA. CDR3 length: 16 residues. CDR3 sequence: CASSLRPAGGPNEQYF. The CDR3 DNA reads TGTGCCAGCAGCTTAAGGCCTGCGGGAGGGCCTAACGAGCAGTACTTC.

The chain employs TRBV5-1 and TRBJ2-7, with D maybe TRBD1 (5 bases). The CDR3 contains 13 residues. Trimming left V 2 bases short and J 5 bases short, with 11 bases between. CDR1 and CDR2 (germline): SGHRS, YFSETQ. The CDR3 is CASSFPGNDEQYF. DNA for the CDR3: TGCGCCAGCAGCTTTCCAGGGAACGACGAGCAGTACTTC.

The rearrangement uses TRBV27 and TRBJ2-1; 14 nucleotides match TRBD2. Trimming took 5 bases from V and 8 from J; bases not matched to a gene: 5. CDR1 is MNHEY and CDR2 is SMNVEV in the germline V gene (reference sequence). The CDR3 spans 15 residues. The CDR3 DNA sequence: TGTGCCAGCAGTCAGGGGACTAGCGGGAGTGATGAGCAGTTCTTC. Its protein product is CASSQGTSGSDEQFF.

A remark on this clone: Different DNA sequences within this sample yield the same CDR3. This chain connects TRBV2 to TRBJ2-5, with D unresolved. The CDR3 length is 13 residues. V dropped 2 bases and J dropped 0 bases, with 4 bases sitting between them. Germline CDR1 and CDR2: SNHLY and FYNNEI. The CDR3: CASSEPNQETQYF. The DNA for the CDR3 is TGTGCCAGCAGTGAACCTAACCAAGAGACCCAGTACTTC.